Presented here are 14 T cell receptor beta chains from one specimen sequenced in a study of identical twins. TCRdb used MiXCR to reprocess the 5' RACE reads, holding one entry per CDR3 protein. The table shows 15,000 to 20,000 distinct CDR3 sequences, with just under 70% occurring only once. The specimen was memory (CD45RO+) T cells sorted from blood. Receptors were obtained from a woman aged 18-29 years in good health. This table probably holds off-target reads from a library built for another chain.

This chain joins TRBV23-1 and TRBJ2-5; D is undetermined. TRBV23-1 is marked as an open reading frame, function uncertain. The CDR3 is made up of 14 amino acids. Trimming took off 6 bases at V and 5 bases at J, with 16 bases between the two ends. Here the CDR3 DNA reads TGCGCCAGCAGACTAACCTCGGCCGGGGAGACCCAGTACTTC. Its translation: CASRLTSAGETQYF.

This clonotype was seen a single time. The J gene is TRBJ1-1, the V gene TRBV28; the D gene is possibly TRBD1 (5 bases). V was clipped by 9 bases and J by 1 base, with 15 bases between them. CDR1 and CDR2 (germline): MDHEN, SYDVKM. This CDR3 is built from 14 residues. The CDR3 protein is CASSKGQPNTEAFF. CDR3 sequence (DNA): TGTGCCAGTTCAAAAGGACAACCGAACACTGAAGCTTTCTTT.

The chain has TRBV7-2 and TRBJ2-3, with 11 bases matching TRBD2. The CDR3 is 16 amino acids. V shed 5 bases and J 5 bases; nucleotides not matched to a gene: 9. Looked up from germline, CDR1 is SGHTA and CDR2 is FQGNSA. Written as DNA, the CDR3 is TGTGCCAGCAGCATACTAGCGGGAGTGTTTGGAGATACGCAGTATTTT. This gives the protein CASSILAGVFGDTQYF.

The J gene is TRBJ1-4, the V gene TRBV6-5; perhaps TRBD1 as D (5 bases). The germline gives CDR1 MNHEY, CDR2 SVGAGI. Deletions cut 0 bases from V and 7 bases from J, with 12 bases between. The length of the CDR3 is 15 residues. The CDR3 protein is CASSYSGPVVEKLFF. CDR3 coding DNA: TGTGCCAGCAGTTACTCGGGGCCCGTGGTTGAAAAACTGTTTTTT.

The V and J genes are TRBV30 and TRBJ2-5, with 8 bases fitting TRBD2. This CDR3 region has 15 residues. Germline V CDR1 and CDR2: GTSNPN, SVGIG (reference sequence). J gave up 0 bases and V 3 bases, and 6 bases lay outside the gene matches. This CDR3 reads CAWRSETSDQETQYF. The CDR3 DNA reads TGTGCCTGGAGATCGGAGACTAGCGACCAAGAGACCCAGTACTTC.

The genes are TRBV11-3 and TRBJ1-1; perhaps TRBD1 as D (5 bases). CDR1 and CDR2 (germline): SGHNT, YENEEA. The length of the CDR3 is 15 residues. V lost 0 bases and J 2 bases, leaving 10 bases between the germline ends. The CDR3 bases are TGTGCCAGCAGCTTAGAAGACAGACACAACACTGAAGCTTTCTTT. Translated, it gives CASSLEDRHNTEAFF.

This clonotype was detected only a few times. The V and J genes are TRBV15 and TRBJ2-1; 10 bases are shared with TRBD2. J was trimmed by 3 bases and V by 5 bases; bases with no gene match: 1. CDR3 length equals 14 residues. Germline CDR1 reads LNHNV; CDR2 reads YYDKDF (reference sequence). CDR3 in amino acids: CATSGLADYNEQFF. In DNA form, the CDR3 reads TGTGCCACCAGCGGACTAGCGGACTACAATGAGCAGTTCTTC.

The J gene is TRBJ2-1, the V gene TRBV14; a weak D match, TRBD2 (5 bases). Germline CDR1 reads SGHDN; CDR2 reads FVKESK. The length of the CDR3 is 15 residues. The V end lost 2 bases, the J end lost 6 bases, and 14 bases lay between the germline ends. CDR3 sequence reads: CASSQRGNTINEQFF. In nucleotides, the CDR3 is TGTGCCAGCAGCCAACGAGGGAATACTATCAATGAGCAGTTCTTC.

The chain carries TRBV29-1 and TRBJ2-7, with D uncertain. The V end was cut by 1 base, the J end by 4 bases, with 5 bases between. Germline V gene sequence: CDR1 SQVTM, CDR2 ANQGSEA. The CDR3 is 11 residues long. Here the CDR3 reads CSVEGPYEQYF. The CDR3 DNA reads TGCAGCGTTGAAGGGCCATACGAGCAGTACTTC.

The chain has TRBV20-1 and TRBJ2-1; 7 positions match TRBD2. From germline, CDR1 is DFQATT and CDR2 SNEGSKA (reference sequence). With V trimmed by 6 bases and J by 0 bases, 14 bases remained unmatched. The CDR3 is 17 residues long. The CDR3 coding sequence is TGCAGTGCAAGACCCCTAGCGGCCTACAGCTCCTACAATGAGCAGTTCTTC. It codes for CSARPLAAYSSYNEQFF.

This clonotype was detected once. The V call is TRBV14, the J call TRBJ2-3; no definite D call. The CDR3 has 14 residues. Trimming left V 4 bases short and J 7 bases short, with 15 bases between. The germline V gene has CDR1 SGHDN and CDR2 FVKESK. The CDR3 DNA reads as TGTGCCAGCAGCCCTAAGGTCCTGAGGAATACGCAGTATTTT. Its protein is CASSPKVLRNTQYF.

This chain uses TRBV2 with TRBJ2-3, with D perhaps TRBD2 (5 bases). CDR1 and CDR2 from the germline V gene are SNHLY and FYNNEI. The CDR3 is 15 residues long. V lost 4 bases, J lost 5 bases, and 16 bases lay in between. The CDR3 coding sequence is TGTGCCAGCAGTGTAGATTTATCGGGGAAAGATACGCAGTATTTT. Its protein product is CASSVDLSGKDTQYF.

The rearrangement uses TRBV11-1 and TRBJ2-1; 8 bases are shared with TRBD2. The CDR3 contains 15 residues. The V gene's germline CDR1 is SGHAT and CDR2 FQDESV (reference sequence). Trimming cost V 5 bases and J 2 bases; bases outside gene matches: 5. The CDR3 is CASSPLAAPYNEQFF. The CDR3, as DNA: TGTGCCAGCAGCCCACTAGCGGCTCCCTACAATGAGCAGTTCTTC. The full variable domain, in which reference TRBV11-1 and TRBJ2-1 provide the parts outside the CDR3, is EAEVAQSPRYKITEKSQAVAFWCDPISGHATLYWYRQILGQGPELLVQFQDESVVDDSQLPKDRFSAERLKGVDSTLKIQPAELGDSAMYLCASSPLAAPYNEQFFGPGTRLTVL.

This clonotype is classed as medium-sized. V gene TRBV4-3 combines with J gene TRBJ2-3; weak D call: TRBD1 (6 bases). Germline CDR1 and CDR2: LGHNA and YSLEER. With 3 bases removed from V and 4 bases from J, the gap between germline ends came to 17 bases. This CDR3 region has 16 residues. The CDR3 region has the DNA TGCGCCAGCAGCCAGTCCTCCAGGGGTTTCCCAGATACGCAGTATTTT. Residues: CASSQSSRGFPDTQYF.